A single sample is the source of the 17 T cell receptor beta chains below, sequenced in a study of T cells in Graves' hyperthyroidism and ophthalmopathy. Amplified TCR beta CDR3 regions derived from RNA transcripts. An initial round of RT-PCR targeting the TCR CDR3 relied on the HTBI primer set. TCRdb itself ran the multiplex PCR reads through MiXCR, one entry per CDR3 protein. The sample lists 160,000 or so distinct CDR3 sequences, roughly 10% occurring once. The sample taken for sequencing was blood. The receptors originated from a woman aged 18 to 35 with Graves' hyperthyroidism that later progressed to Graves' ophthalmopathy.

The table lists this clonotype with many counts. CDR3 sequence reads: CASSVRGGQSPLHF. The CDR3 DNA reads TGTGCCAGCAGCGTACGGGGAGGGCAGTCACCCCTCCACTTT. The V call is TRBV9, the J call TRBJ1-6; D unclear. The CDR3 spans 14 residues. The V end lost 1 base, the J end lost 10 bases, and 12 bases lay between the germline ends. Germline V gene data show CDR1 as SGDLS and CDR2 as YYNGEE.

This clonotype occurred a few times. CDR3 coding DNA: TGTGCCAGCAGCCAATTAGCTGGGACCGGGGAGCTGTTTTTT. Protein sequence: CASSQLAGTGELFF. This chain connects TRBV16 to TRBJ2-2; D is undetermined. Trimming took off 1 base at V and 5 bases at J, with 8 bases between the two ends. Germline CDR1 KGHSY, CDR2 FQNENV. CDR3 length equals 14 residues.

The genes are TRBV6-4 and TRBJ1-5; TRBD1 might be the D (6 bases). Germline CDR1 is MRHNA and CDR2 is SNTAGT. V was clipped by 8 bases and J by 0 bases, with 17 bases between them. CDR3 length: 16 residues. CDR3 protein: CASHRGDLISNQPQHF. DNA of the CDR3: TGTGCCAGCCATAGGGGGGACTTGATTAGCAATCAGCCCCAGCATTTT.

This clonotype appeared many times. This chain uses TRBV24-1 with TRBJ2-3, with D perhaps TRBD2 (7 bases). V lost 0 bases and J 3 bases, leaving 15 bases between the germline ends. The CDR3 loop spans 17 amino acids. CDR1 is KGHDR, CDR2 SFDVKD, per germline. The CDR3 spells CATSDLPLGGLTDTQYF. The CDR3 DNA is TGTGCCACCAGTGATTTGCCCCTCGGGGGGCTGACAGATACGCAGTATTTT.

This clonotype was counted ten times or more. The rearrangement uses TRBV6-1 and TRBJ2-7; 7 nucleotides agree with TRBD2. CDR1 and CDR2 from the germline V gene are MNHNS and SASEGT. The J segment lost 6 bases and the V segment lost 5 bases, leaving 7 bases of the junction unmatched. The CDR3 is 13 amino acids. The CDR3 DNA follows: TGTGCCAGCAGTCGGACTAGTTCGGTCGAGCAGTACTTC. Its translation: CASSRTSSVEQYF.

This clonotype was seen at least ten times. Here the CDR3 DNA reads TGCAGCGTTTTCGGGGCTGGGGACACTGAAGCTTTCTTT. It yields the protein CSVFGAGDTEAFF. This chain links TRBV29-1 with TRBJ1-1; D might be TRBD1 (5 bases). The CDR3 covers 13 residues. CDR1 and CDR2 from the germline V gene are SQVTM and ANQGSEA. V was cut by 5 bases and J by 3 bases, with 13 bases left in between.

Remarks on this clonotype: A much bigger clone sits one base away, suggesting this may be a read error. The rearrangement joins TRBV6-2 or TRBV6-3 to TRBJ2-7; D might be TRBD2 (6 bases). This CDR3 region has 15 residues. Per germline, CDR1 MNHEY and CDR2 SVGEGT. V lost 5 bases, J lost 1 base, and 15 bases lay in between. The CDR3 nucleotides are TGTGCCAGCAGTGCGGAGGGAGACAAATCCTACGAGCAGTACTTC. It codes for CASSAEGDKSYEQYF.

This clonotype has at least ten counts. This chain connects TRBV28 to TRBJ2-7, with a tentative D call TRBD2 (5 bases). Germline V CDR1 and CDR2: MDHEN, SYDVKM. This CDR3 contains 14 residues. The V and J ends lost 6 bases and 2 bases respectively, with 14 bases between them. The CDR3 nucleotides read TGTGCCAGCAGGCCGACTAATAGAGCCTACGAGCAGTACTTC. Encoded protein: CASRPTNRAYEQYF.

The V gene is TRBV11-3, the J gene TRBJ2-5; the D is unclear. CDR3 length: 17 amino acids. The germline CDR1 and CDR2 sequences are SGHNT and YENEEA. The V and J ends lost 2 bases and 0 bases respectively, with 16 bases between them. The CDR3 region is CASSLKYRYQYQETQYF. The CDR3 DNA reads TGTGCCAGCAGCTTAAAATACAGATACCAGTACCAAGAGACCCAGTACTTC.

Many counts were recorded for this clonotype. This chain connects TRBV20-1 to TRBJ2-3; D uncertain. The CDR3 is 13 amino acids. With 3 bases removed from V and 4 bases from J, the gap between germline ends came to 11 bases. CDR1 is DFQATT and CDR2 is SNEGSKA in the germline V gene (reference sequence). CDR3 in amino acids: CSASGPRADTQYF. The CDR3 DNA reads as TGCAGTGCTAGTGGGCCCAGAGCAGATACGCAGTATTTT.

The V gene is TRBV9, the J gene TRBJ2-6; 9 bases match TRBD1. V gave up 2 bases and J gave up 4 bases; unmatched junction bases: 10. The CDR3 runs 18 residues. Per the germline V gene, CDR1 is SGDLS and CDR2 is YYNGEE. Written as DNA, the CDR3 is TGTGCCAGCAGCGTGGGGACAGGGTGGCAATTGGGGGCCAACGTCCTGACTTTC. Its protein is CASSVGTGWQLGANVLTF.

Only a few counts were recorded for this clonotype. The chain uses TRBV5-5 and TRBJ2-3, with no clear D. This CDR3 is built from 12 residues. Germline V lookup: CDR1 SGHKS, CDR2 YYEKEE (reference sequence). V lost 2 bases, J lost 4 bases, and 5 bases lay in between. This chain's CDR3 is CASSFAADTQYF. CDR3 nucleotide sequence: TGTGCCAGCAGCTTTGCAGCAGATACGCAGTATTTT.

This sequence joins TRBV5-8 and TRBJ2-5; 13 bases align to TRBD2. The CDR3 covers 15 residues. CDR1 is SGHTS and CDR2 is YDEGEE in the germline V gene. Trimming at V came to 4 bases and at J to 5 bases, leaving 5 bases not matched to a gene. The CDR3 protein is CASSTGLAGVETQYF. CDR3 nucleotides: TGTGCCAGCAGCACCGGACTAGCGGGAGTGGAGACCCAGTACTTC.

In this sample, this clonotype turned up many times. The gene calls are TRBV24-1 and TRBJ2-7; 9 bases align to TRBD1. The germline V gene encodes CDR1 KGHDR and CDR2 SFDVKD. The CDR3 runs 17 residues. V dropped 9 bases and J dropped 3; count of bases not matched to a gene: 17. Written as DNA, the CDR3 is TGTGCCACCCAAAACACGTCCCGGGACAGGGTTTTCTACGAGCAGTACTTC. Residues: CATQNTSRDRVFYEQYF.

In this sample, this clonotype turned up many times. The chain has TRBV28 and TRBJ2-4; D not resolved. V lost 2 bases to trimming and J lost 0 bases, with 11 bases between them. Germline CDR1 MDHEN, CDR2 SYDVKM. CDR3 length: 16 amino acids. The DNA for the CDR3 is TGTGCCAGCAGTTTAACTTCTAACGTAGCCAAAAACATTCAGTACTTC. It encodes CASSLTSNVAKNIQYF.

There are many counts of this clonotype. V gene TRBV7-9 combines with J gene TRBJ1-1; D is unresolved. V lost 5 bases and J lost 2, with 6 bases in between. This CDR3 region has 12 residues. Germline loops: CDR1 SEHNR, CDR2 FQNEAQ (reference sequence). The CDR3 here is CASSKDNTEAFF. CDR3 in DNA: TGTGCCAGCAGCAAGGACAACACTGAAGCTTTCTTT.

This clonotype was seen more than once but under ten times. The genes are TRBV12-5 and TRBJ2-7; a possible D gene is TRBD2 (5 bases). CDR1 LGHNT and CDR2 FRNRAP come from the germline V gene. This CDR3 has 18 amino acids. Between the trimmed V and J ends, which lost 6 bases and 0 bases, there was a span of 24 bases. The DNA for the CDR3 is TGTGCTAGTGGAACACTCCCCCGAGACAACGGGGTCTCCTACGAGCAGTACTTC. It is translated as CASGTLPRDNGVSYEQYF.